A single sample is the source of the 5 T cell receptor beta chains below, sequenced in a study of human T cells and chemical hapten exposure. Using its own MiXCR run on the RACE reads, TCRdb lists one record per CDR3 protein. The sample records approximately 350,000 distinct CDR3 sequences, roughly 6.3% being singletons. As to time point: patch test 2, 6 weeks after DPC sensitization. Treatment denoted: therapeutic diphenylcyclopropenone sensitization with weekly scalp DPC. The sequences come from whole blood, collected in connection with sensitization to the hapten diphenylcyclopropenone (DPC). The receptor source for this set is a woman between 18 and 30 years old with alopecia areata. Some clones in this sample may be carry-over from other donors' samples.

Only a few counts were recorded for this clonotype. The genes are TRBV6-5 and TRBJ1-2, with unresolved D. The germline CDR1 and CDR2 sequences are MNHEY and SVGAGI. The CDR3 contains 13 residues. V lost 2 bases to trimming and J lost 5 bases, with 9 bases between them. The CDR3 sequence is CASSYGPIYGYTF. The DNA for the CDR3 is TGTGCCAGCAGTTACGGACCGATTTATGGCTACACCTTC.

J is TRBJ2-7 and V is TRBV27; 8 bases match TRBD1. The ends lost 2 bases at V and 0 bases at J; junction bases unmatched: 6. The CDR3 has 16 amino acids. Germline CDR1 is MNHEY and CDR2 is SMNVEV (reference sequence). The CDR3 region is CASSLAGQGSSYEQYF. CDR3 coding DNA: TGTGCCAGCAGTTTAGCCGGACAGGGAAGCTCCTACGAGCAGTACTTC.

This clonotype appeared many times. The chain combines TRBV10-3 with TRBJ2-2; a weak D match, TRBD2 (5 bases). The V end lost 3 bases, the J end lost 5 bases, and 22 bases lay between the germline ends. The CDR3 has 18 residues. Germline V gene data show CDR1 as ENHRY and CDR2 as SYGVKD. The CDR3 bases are TGTGCCATCAGTGATTCAAAGATGGTCGGAGGTCCAACCGGGGAGCTGTTTTTT. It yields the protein CAISDSKMVGGPTGELFF.

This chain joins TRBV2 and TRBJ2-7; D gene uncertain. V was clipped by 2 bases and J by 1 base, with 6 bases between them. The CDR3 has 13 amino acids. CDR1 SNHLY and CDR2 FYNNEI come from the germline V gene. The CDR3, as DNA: TGTGCCAGCAGTGAAACAGAATCCTACGAGCAGTACTTC. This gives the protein CASSETESYEQYF. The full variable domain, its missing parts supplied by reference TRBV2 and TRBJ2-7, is EPEVTQTPSHQVTQMGQEVILRCVPISNHLYFYWYRQILGQKVEFLVSFYNNEISEKSEIFDDQFSVERPDGSNFTLKIRSTKLEDSAMYFCASSETESYEQYFGPGTRLTVT.

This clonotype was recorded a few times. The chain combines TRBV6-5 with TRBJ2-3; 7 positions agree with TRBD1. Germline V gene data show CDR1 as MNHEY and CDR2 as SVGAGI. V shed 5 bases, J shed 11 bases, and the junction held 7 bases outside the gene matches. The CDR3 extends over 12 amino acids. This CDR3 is CASSVDRAKQYF. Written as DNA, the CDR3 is TGTGCCAGCAGTGTAGACAGGGCTAAGCAGTATTTT.